This T cell receptor beta chain came from a study of CD8+ T cells in alopecia areata. cDNA reverse transcribed from extracted RNA served as the sequencing template. Produced via immunoSEQ multiplex PCR; TCRdb's table is partial and in-frame only. The sample has around 100,000 clones, under 90% seen once. The germline CDR1 and CDR2 sequences are SGDLS and YYNGEE. Trimming pared 0 bases from V and 4 bases from J, leaving 7 bases between. The CDR3 loop spans 13 amino acids. The treatment here: oral pan-JAK inhibitor, 5-10 mg twice daily. Peripheral blood and lesional scalp punch biopsies were taken from alopecia areata patients.

V and J are TRBV9 and TRBJ1-1; perhaps TRBD1 as D (6 bases). The receptor was isolated from a human donor with alopecia areata. The specimen was CD8+ T cells sorted from blood, collected at approximately week 31, from a patient treated with tofacitinib. CDR3 loop: CASSVGGATEAFF. The CDR3 DNA is TGTGCCAGCAGCGTAGGGGGGGCCACTGAAGCTTTCTTT.